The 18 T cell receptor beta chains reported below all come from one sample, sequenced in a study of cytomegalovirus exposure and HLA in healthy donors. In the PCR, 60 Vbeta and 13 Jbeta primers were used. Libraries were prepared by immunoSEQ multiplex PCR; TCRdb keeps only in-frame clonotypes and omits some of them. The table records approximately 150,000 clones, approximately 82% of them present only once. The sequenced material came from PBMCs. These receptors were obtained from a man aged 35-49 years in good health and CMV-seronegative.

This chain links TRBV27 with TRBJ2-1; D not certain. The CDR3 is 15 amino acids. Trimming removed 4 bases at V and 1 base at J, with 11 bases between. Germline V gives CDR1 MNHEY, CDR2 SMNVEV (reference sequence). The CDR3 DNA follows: TGTGCCAGCAGTTACCGGCCCGGGTCCTACAATGAGCAGTTCTTC. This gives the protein CASSYRPGSYNEQFF.

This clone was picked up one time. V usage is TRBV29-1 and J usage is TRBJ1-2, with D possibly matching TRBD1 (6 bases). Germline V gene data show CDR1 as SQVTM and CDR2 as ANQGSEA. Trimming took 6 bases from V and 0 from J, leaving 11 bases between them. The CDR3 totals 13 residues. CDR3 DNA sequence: TGCAGCGTCGGACAGATATCTAACTATGGCTACACCTTC. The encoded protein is CSVGQISNYGYTF.

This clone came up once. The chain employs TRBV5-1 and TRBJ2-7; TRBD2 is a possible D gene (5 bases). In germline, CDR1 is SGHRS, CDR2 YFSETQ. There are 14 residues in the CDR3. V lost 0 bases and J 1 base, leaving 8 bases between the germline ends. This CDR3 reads CASSLAGFSYEQYF. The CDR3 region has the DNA TGCGCCAGCAGCTTGGCGGGGTTTTCCTACGAGCAGTACTTC.

The CDR3 nucleotides are TGTGCCAGCTCACCGGACAGGGTTGATTCACCCCTCCACTTT. This encodes CASSPDRVDSPLHF. This sequence joins TRBV18 and TRBJ1-6; 8 nucleotides agree with TRBD1. Unmatched junction bases numbered 3, after V lost 3 bases and J lost 8 bases. This CDR3 region has 14 residues. Germline CDR1 reads KGHSH; CDR2 reads LQKENI.

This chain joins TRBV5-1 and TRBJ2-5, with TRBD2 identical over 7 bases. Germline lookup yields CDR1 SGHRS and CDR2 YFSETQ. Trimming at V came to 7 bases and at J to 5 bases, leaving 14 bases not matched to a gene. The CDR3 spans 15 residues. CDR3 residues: CASSTPGGGGETQYF. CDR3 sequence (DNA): TGCGCCAGCTCCACCCCTGGGGGGGGTGGGGAGACCCAGTACTTC.

CDR3 loop: CASSVGAANEQFF. The CDR3 DNA is TGTGCCAGCAGTGTTGGGGCGGCGAATGAGCAGTTCTTC. V gene TRBV6-4 combines with J gene TRBJ2-1, with D maybe TRBD1 (5 bases). The CDR3 contains 13 residues. Trimming took 4 bases from V and 7 from J, leaving 11 bases between them. The germline gives CDR1 MRHNA, CDR2 SNTAGT.

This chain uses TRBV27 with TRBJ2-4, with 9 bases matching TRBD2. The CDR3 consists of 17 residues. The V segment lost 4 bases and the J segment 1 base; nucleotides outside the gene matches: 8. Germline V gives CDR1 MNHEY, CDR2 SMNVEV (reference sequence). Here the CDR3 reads CASSSGGTSWAKNIQYF. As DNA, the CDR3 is TGTGCCAGCAGTTCCGGGGGGACTAGCTGGGCCAAAAACATTCAGTACTTC.

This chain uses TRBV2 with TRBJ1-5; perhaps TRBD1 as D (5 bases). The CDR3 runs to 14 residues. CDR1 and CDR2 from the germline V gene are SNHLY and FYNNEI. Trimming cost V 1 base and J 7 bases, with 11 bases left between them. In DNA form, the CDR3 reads TGTGCCAGCAGTGAAGGCGGGGGATGGCAGCCCCAGCATTTT. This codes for CASSEGGGWQPQHF.

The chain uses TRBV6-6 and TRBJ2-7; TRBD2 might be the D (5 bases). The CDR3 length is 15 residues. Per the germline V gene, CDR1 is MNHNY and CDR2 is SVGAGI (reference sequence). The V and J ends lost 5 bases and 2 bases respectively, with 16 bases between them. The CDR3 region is CASSRGLPSPYEQYF. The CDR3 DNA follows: TGTGCCAGCAGTCGCGGACTTCCCAGCCCCTACGAGCAGTACTTC.

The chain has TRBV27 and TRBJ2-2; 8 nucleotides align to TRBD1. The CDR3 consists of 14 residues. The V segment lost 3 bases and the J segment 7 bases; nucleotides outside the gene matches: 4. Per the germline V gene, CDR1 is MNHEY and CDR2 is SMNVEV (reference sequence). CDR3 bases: TGTGCCAGCAGTTTGGGCAGGGGGCGCGGGGAGCTGTTTTTT. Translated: CASSLGRGRGELFF.

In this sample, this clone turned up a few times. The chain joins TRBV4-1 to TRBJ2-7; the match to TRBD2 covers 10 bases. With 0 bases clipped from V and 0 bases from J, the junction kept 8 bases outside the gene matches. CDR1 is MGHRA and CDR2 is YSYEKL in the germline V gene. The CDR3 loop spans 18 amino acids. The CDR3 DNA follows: TGCGCCAGCAGCCAAGATGAGGCTAGCGGGGGTGACTCCTACGAGCAGTACTTC. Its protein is CASSQDEASGGDSYEQYF.

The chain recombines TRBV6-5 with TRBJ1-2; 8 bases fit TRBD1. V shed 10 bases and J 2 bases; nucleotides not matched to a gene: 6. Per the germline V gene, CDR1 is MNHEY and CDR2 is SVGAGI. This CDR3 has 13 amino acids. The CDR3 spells CATRTGTNYGYTF. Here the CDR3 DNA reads TGTGCCACCCGGACAGGGACCAACTATGGCTACACCTTC.

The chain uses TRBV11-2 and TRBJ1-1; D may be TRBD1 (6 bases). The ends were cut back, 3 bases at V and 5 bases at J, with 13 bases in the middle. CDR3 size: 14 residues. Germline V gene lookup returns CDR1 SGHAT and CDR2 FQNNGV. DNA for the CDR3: TGTGCCAGCAGCTTGGGGACAACGGGTACTGAAGCTTTCTTT. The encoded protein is CASSLGTTGTEAFF.

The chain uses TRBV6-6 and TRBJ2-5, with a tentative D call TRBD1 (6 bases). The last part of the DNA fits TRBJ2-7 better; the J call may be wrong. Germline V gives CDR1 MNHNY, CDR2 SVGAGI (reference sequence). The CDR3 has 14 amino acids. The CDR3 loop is CASSAWDTSYEQYF. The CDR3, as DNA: TGTGCCAGCAGTGCCTGGGACACTTCCTACGAGCAGTACTTC.

The CDR3 DNA follows: TGCGCCAGCAGCTTGGCCGGGACTGCCATGTACCAAGAGACCCAGTACTTC. It is translated as CASSLAGTAMYQETQYF. This sequence joins TRBV5-1 and TRBJ2-5; tentative D call: TRBD2 (6 bases). V gave up 0 bases and J gave up 0 bases, with 15 bases separating them. This CDR3 has 17 amino acids. CDR1 SGHRS and CDR2 YFSETQ come from the germline V gene.

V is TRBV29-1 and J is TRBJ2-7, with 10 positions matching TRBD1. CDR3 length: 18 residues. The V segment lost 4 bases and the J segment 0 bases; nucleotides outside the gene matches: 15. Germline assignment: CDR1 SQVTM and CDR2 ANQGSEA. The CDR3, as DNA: TGCAGCGTTGTTTTCTTGTTGACAGGGGACAGGGGCTCCTACGAGCAGTACTTC. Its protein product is CSVVFLLTGDRGSYEQYF.

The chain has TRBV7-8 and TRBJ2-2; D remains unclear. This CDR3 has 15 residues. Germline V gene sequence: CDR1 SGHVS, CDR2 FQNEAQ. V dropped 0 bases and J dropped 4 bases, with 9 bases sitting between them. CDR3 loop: CASSLAQSFTGELFF. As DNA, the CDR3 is TGTGCCAGCAGCTTAGCGCAGTCTTTCACCGGGGAGCTGTTTTTT.

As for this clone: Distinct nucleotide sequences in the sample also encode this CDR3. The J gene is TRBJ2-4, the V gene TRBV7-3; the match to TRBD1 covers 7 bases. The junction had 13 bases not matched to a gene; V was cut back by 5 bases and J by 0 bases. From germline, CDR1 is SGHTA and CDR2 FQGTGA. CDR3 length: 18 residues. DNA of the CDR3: TGTGCCAGCAGCCTAGATCCCACAGGGGTAGGAGCCAAAAACATTCAGTACTTC. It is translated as CASSLDPTGVGAKNIQYF.